Listed below are T cell receptor beta chains from one sample, sequenced in a study of cytomegalovirus exposure and HLA in healthy donors. Sequencing used immunoSEQ multiplex PCR; TCRdb keeps in-frame clones, though not all of them. The table includes roughly 180,000 clones, over 70% detected once. Material: PBMCs. The receptor set was obtained from a woman aged 25 to 39 in good health and CMV-seropositive. Each CDR3 is given without its conserved first and last residue. D genes are given only for firm matches. Some rows mark clone size as missing; the rest say once, few, many or name a class of expanded clone.

clone_size,v_call,j_call,d_call,cdr3_aa
NA,TRBV7-2,TRBJ1-5,NA,ASSVGGYQPQH
few,TRBV9,TRBJ2-1,NA,ASSPEGTTVPGEQF
few,TRBV18,TRBJ1-2,NA,ASSPSGGSNYGYT
few,TRBV14,TRBJ2-2,NA,ASSPTVNTGELF
few,TRBV6-4,TRBJ2-5,TRBD2,ASSDSGLAGGPGKETQY
NA,TRBV7-8,TRBJ1-3,NA,ASSFGGPTGNTIY
NA,TRBV6-1,TRBJ2-5,TRBD2,ASSEVAGGVETQY
few,TRBV6-6,TRBJ2-7,TRBD1,ASSPDRAYEQY
NA,TRBV30,TRBJ1-1,TRBD1,AWGDRRGTEAF
NA,TRBV5-1,TRBJ2-1,TRBD2,ASSLAMGLAPDNEQF
NA,TRBV18,TRBJ2-7,NA,ASRTRAGQSYEQY
NA,TRBV5-1,TRBJ2-5,NA,ASSDTVRDSRAQY
few,TRBV2,TRBJ2-3,TRBD1,ASSETRTGLGTDTQY
NA,TRBV27,TRBJ2-5,TRBD1,ASSWDRGQTQY
few,TRBV5-1,TRBJ2-7,NA,ASSSDGRTYEQY
few,TRBV10-3,TRBJ1-4,TRBD1,ATSFFNPGQGDEKLF
NA,TRBV9,TRBJ2-3,NA,ASSVEPGLPTDTQY
few,TRBV7-6,TRBJ2-7,TRBD1,ASSSARTGNSYEQY
NA,TRBV4-1,TRBJ2-5,NA,ASSQGGETQY
few,TRBV28,TRBJ2-1,TRBD2,ASSIGGEQF
NA,TRBV30,TRBJ2-3,TRBD2,AWSKRERDTQY
NA,TRBV28,TRBJ2-7,NA,ASIGGVTYEQY
once,TRBV19,TRBJ2-3,TRBD1,ASSIGTGSTDTQY
NA,TRBV6-6,TRBJ2-2,NA,ASGGVVEGTGELF
few,TRBV5-1,TRBJ1-2,NA,ASSLEQSYGYT
NA,TRBV10-1,TRBJ2-7,TRBD2,ASSAGRDYEQY
once,TRBV10-3,TRBJ2-7,TRBD1,AISAVQGNEQY
few,TRBV7-6,TRBJ2-5,NA,ASRPGRGLVETQY
NA,TRBV4-2,TRBJ1-4,TRBD1,ASSPSGQGSNEKLF
few,TRBV6-5,TRBJ1-2,NA,ASSSGRGEYGYT
NA,TRBV28,TRBJ2-2,TRBD2,ASWGRLAGVPGELF
NA,TRBV11-2,TRBJ1-2,TRBD1,ASSSPDRDRGYQGGYT
few,TRBV30,TRBJ1-5,NA,AWSVRGSRNQPQH
NA,TRBV5-1,TRBJ2-5,TRBD2,ASSLIGTSGSGETQY
NA,TRBV5-5,TRBJ1-5,NA,ASSLGHSNQPQH
NA,TRBV15,TRBJ2-7,TRBD2,ASRVAGGGSYEQY
once,TRBV11-2,TRBJ2-3,NA,ASSLVETSTDTQY
few,TRBV7-2,TRBJ1-3,NA,ATSGREGNTIY
NA,TRBV6-5,TRBJ1-5,NA,ASSNQGIGNQPQH
NA,TRBV4-2,TRBJ1-1,NA,ASSLIRGDTMNTEAF
NA,TRBV9,TRBJ1-1,NA,ASSGRDGKFGTEAF
NA,TRBV7-9,TRBJ1-1,NA,ASSLRTEAF